These 19 T cell receptor beta chains originate from one sample sequenced in a study of beta chain features in type 1 diabetes. Overall study results and limits: There was a moderate but significant shortening of TCRB CDR3s in all four CD4+ subsets of Type 1 diabetes patients.

Investigators reverse transcribed all isolated RNA, so they sequenced expressed TCRB transcripts. TCRdb's copy holds only in-frame clones and misses some; the assay was immunoSEQ multiplex PCR. This table holds around 360,000 clones, over 9.5% found once. The antigens of these receptors remain unknown. The sample consisted of naive CD4+ T cells from blood. These receptors came from a woman in her late teens or twenties with type 1 diabetes.

This clone appeared a few times. The V call is TRBV29-1, the J call TRBJ2-3; 8 bases align to TRBD1. The CDR3 contains 13 residues. Germline-derived CDR1 and CDR2 are SQVTM and ANQGSEA. The ends lost 4 bases at V and 4 bases at J; junction bases unmatched: 4. The CDR3 reads CSVARGLADTQYF. The CDR3 coding sequence is TGCAGCGTTGCCAGGGGGCTTGCAGATACGCAGTATTTT.

The chain uses TRBV14 and TRBJ2-5; 7 bases line up with TRBD2. The germline CDR1 and CDR2 sequences are SGHDN and FVKESK. J was trimmed by 4 bases and V by 4 bases; bases with no gene match: 0. This CDR3 is built from 12 residues. CDR3 sequence (DNA): TGTGCCAGCAGCCCGGGAGGAGAGACCCAGTACTTC. As protein: CASSPGGETQYF.

CDR3 residues: CASSVAGTSSGANVLTF. The CDR3 DNA follows: TGTGCCAGCAGCGTGGCAGGGACAAGTTCCGGGGCCAACGTCCTGACTTTC. The gene calls are TRBV9 and TRBJ2-6; D may be TRBD1 (6 bases). Germline lookup yields CDR1 SGDLS and CDR2 YYNGEE. The CDR3 totals 17 residues. The V end was cut by 2 bases, the J end by 4 bases, with 16 bases between.

This sequence joins TRBV29-1 and TRBJ2-5; D is unclear. V lost 8 bases and J lost 5, with 12 bases in between. The CDR3 contains 11 residues. Germline-derived CDR1 and CDR2 are SQVTM and ANQGSEA. CDR3 DNA sequence: TGCAGCACTGGGTTGGGCGAGACCCAGTACTTC. It encodes CSTGLGETQYF.

This clone came up a few times. V and J are TRBV7-2 and TRBJ2-7, with 7 bases fitting TRBD2. V shed 4 bases and J 4 bases; nucleotides not matched to a gene: 13. The CDR3 spans 16 residues. In germline, CDR1 is SGHTA, CDR2 FQGNSA. CDR3 in amino acids: CASSSAGGTGHYEQYF. CDR3 DNA sequence: TGTGCCAGCAGCTCAGCCGGGGGGACCGGTCATTACGAGCAGTACTTC.

This clone was detected a few times. The chain joins TRBV7-2 to TRBJ2-6; weak D call: TRBD1 (5 bases). Germline V gives CDR1 SGHTA, CDR2 FQGNSA. The CDR3 runs 15 residues. V lost 1 base and J lost 2, with 6 bases in between. The CDR3 coding sequence is TGTGCCAGCAGCTTAGAGACAGCTGGGGCCAACGTCCTGACTTTC. It is translated as CASSLETAGANVLTF.

This CDR3 reads CSAGGQASPTINEQFF. As DNA, the CDR3 is TGCAGCGCCGGGGGACAGGCCAGCCCCACCATTAATGAGCAGTTCTTC. The J gene is TRBJ2-1, the V gene TRBV29-1; the match to TRBD1 covers 8 bases. CDR1 and CDR2 from the germline V gene are SQVTM and ANQGSEA. Trimming took 7 bases from V and 7 from J; bases not matched to a gene: 18. The CDR3 totals 16 residues.

V usage is TRBV25-1 and J usage is TRBJ1-4, with D hard to call. CDR1 is MGHDK and CDR2 is SYGVNS in the germline V gene. V lost 4 bases and J lost 10, with 13 bases in between. This CDR3 region has 13 residues. CDR3 bases: TGTGCCAGCAGTGTCGGAGGGATGGGAAAACTGTTTTTT. Translation gives CASSVGGMGKLFF.

Only a few counts were recorded for this clone. The V call is TRBV5-1, the J call TRBJ2-5; 8 positions agree with TRBD2. The CDR3 loop spans 15 amino acids. With 4 bases clipped from V and 2 bases from J, the junction kept 7 bases outside the gene matches. Germline CDR1 is SGHRS and CDR2 is YFSETQ. The CDR3 region is CASSTQLAVQETQYF. The DNA for the CDR3 is TGCGCCAGCAGCACCCAACTAGCGGTGCAAGAGACCCAGTACTTC.

This chain joins TRBV30 and TRBJ1-1; 8 bases line up with TRBD1. There are 12 residues in the CDR3. CDR1 GTSNPN and CDR2 SVGIG come from the germline V gene (reference sequence). After removal of 7 bases from V and 1 base from J, the junction contained 2 bases not matched to a gene. CDR3 in DNA: TGTGCCTTTGACAGGGGGAACACTGAAGCTTTCTTT. Translation: CAFDRGNTEAFF.

Only a few counts were recorded for this clone. The chain is built from TRBV18 and TRBJ2-7, with a possible D match to TRBD1 (6 bases). This CDR3 comprises 16 residues. Trimming cost V 3 bases and J 3 bases, with 18 bases left between them. The germline V gene has CDR1 KGHSH and CDR2 LQKENI. CDR3 DNA sequence: TGTGCCAGCTCACCCCCCCGTGTGGGGGCTAACTACGAGCAGTACTTC. This translates into CASSPPRVGANYEQYF.

The table lists this clone with a few counts. The chain recombines TRBV5-1 with TRBJ2-7, with 7 bases identical to TRBD2. Trimming at V came to 4 bases and at J to 1 base, leaving 5 bases not matched to a gene. This CDR3 is 14 amino acids long. Germline values: CDR1 SGHRS, CDR2 YFSETQ. The CDR3 nucleotides read TGCGCCAGCAGCCGGACTAGTCAGTCCTACGAGCAGTACTTC. Amino acids: CASSRTSQSYEQYF.

The chain combines TRBV9 with TRBJ1-4; D unresolved. The CDR3 runs to 14 residues. With 2 bases removed from V and 6 bases from J, the gap between germline ends came to 11 bases. From germline, CDR1 is SGDLS and CDR2 YYNGEE. For the CDR3, the DNA is TGTGCCAGCAGCGTGCGGGGAATAGATGAAAAACTGTTTTTT. Translation: CASSVRGIDEKLFF.

The chain carries TRBV25-1 and TRBJ1-2; D is ambiguous. The germline CDR1 and CDR2 sequences are MGHDK and SYGVNS. This CDR3 region has 12 residues. V was cut by 5 bases and J by 0 bases, with 4 bases left in between. For the CDR3, the DNA is TGTGCCAGCAGTCTAGCTAACTATGGCTACACCTTC. Translation: CASSLANYGYTF.

There are a few counts of this clone. The V and J genes are TRBV6-5 and TRBJ2-7; a possible D gene is TRBD2 (5 bases). Germline V gene data show CDR1 as MNHEY and CDR2 as SVGAGI. The V end lost 6 bases, the J end lost 8 bases, and 14 bases lay between the germline ends. The CDR3 spans 12 residues. CDR3 residues: CASSPSWEKQYF. In DNA form, the CDR3 reads TGTGCCAGCAGCCCGTCCTGGGAGAAGCAGTACTTC.

This clone was picked up a small number of times. The J gene is TRBJ1-1, the V gene TRBV6-5; a weak D match, TRBD1 (5 bases). Germline CDR1 MNHEY, CDR2 SVGAGI. The germline V and J ends were trimmed by 5 bases and 6 bases, with 10 bases remaining between them. The CDR3 extends over 12 amino acids. The CDR3 loop reads CASSRGGSEAFF. CDR3 in DNA: TGTGCCAGCAGTAGGGGCGGTTCTGAAGCTTTCTTT.

This clone was seen more than once but under ten times. This chain connects TRBV7-9 to TRBJ1-2; possibly TRBD1 for D (5 bases). V gave up 4 bases and J gave up 8 bases, with 14 bases separating them. Germline V gene data show CDR1 as SEHNR and CDR2 as FQNEAQ (reference sequence). This CDR3 comprises 13 residues. This CDR3 reads CASSSRGFWGYTF. The CDR3 nucleotides are TGTGCCAGCAGCTCGCGGGGGTTCTGGGGCTACACCTTC.

The CDR3 region is CASSFGDTAGANVLTF. Written as DNA, the CDR3 is TGTGCCAGTAGTTTCGGGGATACCGCTGGGGCCAACGTCCTGACTTTC. This chain connects TRBV19 to TRBJ2-6, with D perhaps matching TRBD2 (5 bases). Germline CDR1 LNHDA, CDR2 SQIVND (reference sequence). Trimming cost V 5 bases and J 2 bases, with 13 bases left between them. The CDR3 spans 16 residues.

The chain is built from TRBV11-3 and TRBJ2-7; possibly TRBD2 for D (5 bases). Germline loops: CDR1 SGHNT, CDR2 YENEEA. With 4 bases removed from V and 13 bases from J, the gap between germline ends came to 17 bases. The CDR3 is 12 amino acids. The CDR3 DNA reads as TGTGCCAGCAGCTCACTTTTTGGGCGGGCCTACTTC. Its translation: CASSSLFGRAYF.